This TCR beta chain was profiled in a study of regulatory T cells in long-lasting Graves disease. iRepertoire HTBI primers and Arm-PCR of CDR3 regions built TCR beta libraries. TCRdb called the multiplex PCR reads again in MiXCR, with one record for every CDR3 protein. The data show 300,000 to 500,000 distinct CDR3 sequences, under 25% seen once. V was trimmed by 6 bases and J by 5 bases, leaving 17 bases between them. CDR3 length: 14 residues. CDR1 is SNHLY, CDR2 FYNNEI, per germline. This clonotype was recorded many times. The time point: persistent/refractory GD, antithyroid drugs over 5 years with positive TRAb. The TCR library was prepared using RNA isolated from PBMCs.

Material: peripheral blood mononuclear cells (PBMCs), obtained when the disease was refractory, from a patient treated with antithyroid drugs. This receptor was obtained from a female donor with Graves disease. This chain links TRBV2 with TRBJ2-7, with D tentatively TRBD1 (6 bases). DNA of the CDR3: TGTGCCAGCAGCGATATCACAGGGTTCGACGAGCAGTACTTC. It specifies CASSDITGFDEQYF.